The 22 T cell receptor beta chains reported below all come from one sample, sequenced in a study of T cell clonality in common variable immunodeficiency. Profiling relied on immunoSEQ multiplex PCR, and the TCRdb table lists in-frame clones only, not all of them. This sample carries 50,000 to 60,000 clones, none of them present only once. Sequencing was done on a sample of peripheral blood mononuclear cells. These receptors were collected from a person aged 18 to 75 in good health.

With respect to this clone: The CDR3 goes on 3 residues after the read ends, and that part is filled in from the germline J gene. The rearrangement uses TRBV7-3 and TRBJ2-3; TRBD2 might be the D (7 bases). In germline, CDR1 is SGHTA, CDR2 FQGTGA. This CDR3 comprises 13 residues. The CDR3 spells CASSPGGGETQYF. CDR3 DNA (partial): TGTGCCAGCAGCCCGGGGGGCGGGGAGACG.

This clone was seen many times. The read is 3 residues too short to cover the CDR3 end, so that end is filled in from the germline J gene. This chain connects TRBV5-1 to TRBJ2-3; 8 bases map to TRBD1. The CDR3 runs 14 residues. The germline gives CDR1 SGHRS, CDR2 YFSETQ. With V trimmed by 5 bases and J by 0 bases, 2 bases remained unmatched. The CDR3 loop reads CASRTGDSTDTQYF. The CDR3 DNA, read in part, is TGCGCCAGCAGGACAGGGGATAGCACAGATACG.

This clone was picked up a small number of times. The CDR3 sequence: CASSYRGLGQGTEQYF. Incomplete CDR3 DNA: TGTGCCAGTAGCTACCGCGGGTTGGGACAGGGTACCGAG. The chain couples TRBV19 to TRBJ2-7; 9 nucleotides agree with TRBD1. The read finishes 3 residues shy of the CDR3 end, and the germline J gene is used to complete it. Germline loops: CDR1 LNHDA, CDR2 SQIVND (reference sequence). V gave up 6 bases and J gave up 6 bases; unmatched junction bases: 15. This CDR3 spans 16 amino acids.

This clone was seen ten or more times. Read coverage stops 3 residues before the CDR3 terminus; the germline J gene supplies the remainder. V usage is TRBV30 and J usage is TRBJ2-7; 8 bases agree with TRBD1. The CDR3 is made up of 12 amino acids. Germline V gene sequence: CDR1 GTSNPN, CDR2 SVGIG (reference sequence). After removal of 1 base from V and 4 bases from J, the junction contained 0 bases not matched to a gene. Partial CDR3 DNA: TGTGCCTGGAGTGACAGGGGGTACGAG. Its translation: CAWSDRGYE. The complete CDR3 reads CAWSDRGYEQYF.

There are many counts of this clone. The read ends 3 residues shy of where the CDR3 ends; the end is completed using the germline J gene. The chain uses TRBV5-1 and TRBJ2-7, with D perhaps matching TRBD1 (6 bases). V shed 4 bases and J shed 2 bases, with 16 bases lying between them. This CDR3 has 15 residues. Germline CDR1 reads SGHRS; CDR2 reads YFSETQ. The CDR3 is CASSPTWTDTYEQYF. The DNA read from the CDR3 is TGCGCCAGCAGCCCAACATGGACAGATACCTACGAG.

This clone was seen ten or more times. The CDR3 end is not reached by the read, which stops 3 residues before it; the germline J gene fills it in. The chain has TRBV20-1 and TRBJ2-4, with 9 nucleotides matching TRBD2. The CDR3 covers 14 residues. From germline, CDR1 is DFQATT and CDR2 SNEGSKA (reference sequence). CDR3 residues: CSFSSGGAKNIQYF. The CDR3 bases that were read are TGCAGCTTTTCGAGCGGGGGGGCCAAAAACATT.

This clone was detected many times. Read data end 3 residues before the CDR3 end; the end is taken from the germline J gene. The chain employs TRBV11-2 and TRBJ2-7; 11 bases align to TRBD2. Losses at the gene ends were 5 bases for V and 3 bases for J; bases not matched to a gene: 6. The CDR3 has 15 residues. Per germline, CDR1 SGHAT and CDR2 FQNNGV. CDR3 amino acids: CASSLLAGGIYEQYF. The CDR3 DNA, read in part, is TGTGCCAGCAGCCTTCTAGCGGGAGGTATCTACGAG.

At least ten counts were recorded for this clone. The read finishes 3 residues shy of the CDR3 end, and the germline J gene is used to complete it. The chain couples TRBV11-3 to TRBJ2-5; tentatively, D is TRBD1 (5 bases). The CDR3 runs to 14 residues. Germline lookup yields CDR1 SGHNT and CDR2 YENEEA. V lost 1 base and J 3 bases, leaving 9 bases between the germline ends. CDR3 DNA, as far as it was read: TGTGCCAGCAGCTTAGTCTCCAGGGAAGAGACC. Amino acid sequence: CASSLVSREET. The full-length CDR3 reads as CASSLVSREETQYF.

This clone has at least ten counts. Read data end 3 residues before the CDR3 end; the end is taken from the germline J gene. The genes are TRBV13 and TRBJ2-3, with 8 positions matching TRBD2. CDR3 length equals 16 residues. In germline, CDR1 is PRHDT, CDR2 FYEKMQ (reference sequence). Losses at the gene ends were 1 base for V and 6 bases for J; bases not matched to a gene: 9. The part of the CDR3 DNA that was read is TGTGCCAGCAGCTTAGCCTCAGCGGGAGTTATGGATACG. This translates into CASSLASAGVMDT. The whole CDR3 region reads CASSLASAGVMDTQYF.

This clone was seen at least ten times. The read ends 3 residues shy of where the CDR3 ends; the end is completed using the germline J gene. The chain combines TRBV5-1 with TRBJ2-5, with D tentatively TRBD1 (5 bases). The ends were cut back, 0 bases at V and 1 base at J, with 16 bases in the middle. Germline loops: CDR1 SGHRS, CDR2 YFSETQ. This CDR3 has 17 amino acids. CDR3 sequence: CASSLALAGQGQETQYF. The CDR3 bases that were read are TGCGCCAGCAGCTTGGCTTTGGCAGGTCAGGGCCAAGAGACC. Filled out from reference TRBV5-1 and TRBJ2-5, the complete variable domain reads KAGVTQTPRYLIKTRGQQVTLSCSPISGHRSVSWYQQTPGQGLQFLFEYFSETQRNKGNFPGRFSGRQFSNSRSEMNVSTLELGDSALYLCASSLALAGQGQETQYFGPGTRLLVL.

In its sample, this clone was seen many times. The read ends 3 residues shy of where the CDR3 ends; the end is completed using the germline J gene. The J gene is TRBJ1-4, the V gene TRBV5-1, with no clear D. The CDR3 runs 15 residues. V lost 7 bases and J lost 4, with 17 bases in between. Germline V gene data show CDR1 as SGHRS and CDR2 as YFSETQ. The DNA read from the CDR3 is TGCGCCAGCCGCCGTATGGCGGGCAATAATGAAAAA. This codes for CASRRMAGNNEK. The whole CDR3 sequence reads CASRRMAGNNEKLFF. Combining the CDR3 with reference TRBV5-1 and TRBJ1-4 gives the whole variable domain KAGVTQTPRYLIKTRGQQVTLSCSPISGHRSVSWYQQTPGQGLQFLFEYFSETQRNKGNFPGRFSGRQFSNSRSEMNVSTLELGDSALYLCASRRMAGNNEKLFFGSGTQLSVL.

This clone was found many times. The read comes to an end 3 residues before the CDR3 does, leaving the germline J gene to fill in the end. The rearrangement joins TRBV30 to TRBJ2-1; 9 nucleotides align to TRBD2. This CDR3 is built from 13 residues. Germline V gene data show CDR1 as GTSNPN and CDR2 as SVGIG (reference sequence). J lost 7 bases, V lost 7 bases, and 8 bases had no gene match. CDR3 loop: CALDLAGWNEQFF. CDR3 DNA, as far as it was read: TGTGCCTTGGACCTAGCGGGATGGAATGAG.

This clone showed up just a few times. Read sequence stops 3 residues before the CDR3 end, and the germline J gene provides the missing end. This chain links TRBV6-2 or TRBV6-3 with TRBJ2-4; D possibly corresponds to TRBD2 (5 bases). Germline CDR1 MNHEY, CDR2 SVGEGT. The CDR3 is 17 residues long. Trimming took 2 bases from V and 0 from J, leaving 14 bases between them. CDR3 bases read: TGTGCCAGCAGTTACACCCGGGGAACCCTAGCCAAAAACATT. Translation: CASSYTRGTLAKNI. The CDR3 in full is CASSYTRGTLAKNIQYF.

This clone was observed a few times. Coverage ceases 3 residues before the CDR3 finishes, and the germline J gene fills in the end. The chain joins TRBV5-1 to TRBJ2-6, with 10 bases identical to TRBD1. The germline V gene has CDR1 SGHRS and CDR2 YFSETQ. The CDR3 is 16 residues long. With 4 bases clipped from V and 2 bases from J, the junction kept 3 bases outside the gene matches. CDR3 amino acids: CASSGQGGAGANVLTF. The DNA read from the CDR3 is TGCGCCAGCAGCGGACAGGGGGGGGCTGGGGCCAACGTC.

This clone was seen at least ten times. The read comes to an end 3 residues before the CDR3 does, leaving the germline J gene to fill in the end. The rearrangement joins TRBV11-2 to TRBJ2-4; 13 positions match TRBD2. The CDR3 contains 15 residues. Per germline, CDR1 SGHAT and CDR2 FQNNGV. J gave up 6 bases and V 5 bases, and 4 bases lay outside the gene matches. The part of the CDR3 DNA that was read is TGTGCCAGCAGCGGGACTAGCGGGATTCGAAACATT. Residues: CASSGTSGIRNI. The CDR3 in full is CASSGTSGIRNIQYF.

This clone was recorded many times. Read data end 3 residues before the CDR3 end; the end is taken from the germline J gene. The chain uses TRBV20-1 and TRBJ2-5; 9 positions agree with TRBD2. V lost 1 base and J lost 2; bases outside the gene matches: 14. Looked up from germline, CDR1 is DFQATT and CDR2 is SNEGSKA (reference sequence). CDR3 size: 18 residues. CDR3 bases read: TGCAGTGCTAGAGCCTCCCCCCCTCCTAGCGGGGCTCAAGAGACC. Translation gives CSARASPPPSGAQET. The entire CDR3 is CSARASPPPSGAQETQYF.

This clone was observed a handful of times. The read finishes 3 residues shy of the CDR3 end, and the germline J gene is used to complete it. The chain combines TRBV7-8 with TRBJ2-1, with TRBD2 as a possible D gene (5 bases). V was trimmed by 1 base and J by 6 bases, leaving 16 bases between them. Germline V gene lookup returns CDR1 SGHVS and CDR2 FQNEAQ. This CDR3 is built from 16 residues. The covered CDR3 bases are TGTGCCAGCAGCTTAGATAGCGAAATTACGGGCAATGAG. It codes for CASSLDSEITGNE. The full CDR3 sequence reads CASSLDSEITGNEQFF. Combining the CDR3 with reference TRBV7-8 and TRBJ2-1 gives the whole variable domain GAGVSQSPRYKVAKRGQDVALRCDPISGHVSLFWYQQALGQGPEFLTYFQNEAQLDKSGLPSDRFFAERPEGSVSTLKIQRTQQEDSAVYLCASSLDSEITGNEQFFGPGTRLTVL.

In this sample, this clone turned up many times. The CDR3 end lies 3 residues beyond the end of the read and is filled in from the germline J gene. The rearrangement joins TRBV18 to TRBJ2-7, with TRBD1 matching 9 bases. Losses at the gene ends were 5 bases for V and 3 bases for J; bases not matched to a gene: 2. CDR1 and CDR2 from the germline V gene are KGHSH and LQKENI. The CDR3 is 13 residues long. The CDR3 is CASSGTGNYEQYF. Incomplete CDR3 DNA: TGTGCCAGCTCAGGGACAGGGAACTACGAG.

This clone was observed at least ten times. The CDR3 goes on 3 residues after the read ends, and that part is filled in from the germline J gene. The chain has TRBV30 and TRBJ1-1; 9 bases fit TRBD1. Germline CDR1 and CDR2: GTSNPN and SVGIG (reference sequence). The CDR3 is 15 residues long. J lost 4 bases, V lost 3 bases, and 9 bases had no gene match. The sequenced part of the CDR3 DNA is TGTGCCTGGAGAGCCGGGACAGGGTACGTCACTGAA. It translates to CAWRAGTGYVTE. The CDR3 reads in full as CAWRAGTGYVTEAFF.

This clone has more than one count but fewer than ten. Partial CDR3 DNA: TGTGCCAGCAGCTTAGAGCTGGACAGCGAAAAG. Residues: CASSLELDSEK. Given in full, the CDR3 is CASSLELDSEKLFF. The chain combines TRBV7-9 with TRBJ2-2, with D perhaps matching TRBD1 (6 bases). Read coverage stops 3 residues before the CDR3 terminus; the germline J gene supplies the remainder. Per germline, CDR1 SEHNR and CDR2 FQNEAQ (reference sequence). The CDR3 is 14 residues long.

This clone was recorded many times. The read is 3 residues too short to cover the CDR3 end, so that end is filled in from the germline J gene. This rearrangement joins TRBV5-1 to TRBJ1-1; TRBD1 is a possible D gene (6 bases). Trimming shortened V by 5 bases and J by 7 bases, and 15 bases separated the two germline ends. The CDR3 runs 13 residues. Looked up from germline, CDR1 is SGHRS and CDR2 is YFSETQ. CDR3 DNA, as far as it was read: TGCGCCAGCAGTTCACTACAGGGTGTTGAA. This encodes CASSSLQGVE. The entire CDR3 is CASSSLQGVEAFF.

Details on this clone: The CDR3 goes on 3 residues after the read ends, and that part is filled in from the germline J gene. The chain links TRBV5-1 to TRBJ1-1, with D unresolved. CDR1 and CDR2 from the germline V gene are SGHRS and YFSETQ. The V gene lost 2 bases and the J gene lost 1 base, with 9 bases spanning the gap. The CDR3 sequence is 14 residues long. CDR3 DNA (partial): TGCGCCAGCAGCTTATCCCCAGGGAACACTGAA. Amino acids: CASSLSPGNTE. Given in full, the CDR3 is CASSLSPGNTEAFF.